Each of the 16 T cell receptor beta chains below was sequenced from the same sample in a study of read filtering for tumor transcriptome and immune sequencing. Molecular barcoded adaptors covering alpha/delta and beta/gamma chains were used on about 0.4 ug RNA. TCRdb processed the reads anew with MiXCR; each CDR3 protein has one entry. This sample has tens of thousands of distinct CDR3 sequences, with less than 25% found just once. The sample was a population of CD138-negative cells sorted from bone marrow. The receptors derive from a donor at least 40 years old with multiple myeloma.

This clonotype is medium-sized (0.01 to 0.1%) in the sample. The V call is TRBV24-1, the J call TRBJ2-1; D unresolved. The V and J ends lost 0 bases and 7 bases respectively, with 3 bases between them. Germline lookup yields CDR1 KGHDR and CDR2 SFDVKD. The CDR3 has 12 residues. The CDR3 here is CATSDLRNEQFF. In DNA form, the CDR3 reads TGTGCCACCAGTGATTTGAGGAATGAGCAGTTCTTC.

This clonotype was found a few times. This chain links TRBV30 with TRBJ2-4, with D tentatively TRBD1 (6 bases). This CDR3 comprises 11 residues. Germline values: CDR1 GTSNPN, CDR2 SVGIG (reference sequence). With 1 base removed from V and 15 bases from J, the gap between germline ends came to 13 bases. CDR3 bases: TGTGCCTGGAGTGCTGGAAGGGGGTGGTACTTC. It specifies CAWSAGRGWYF. Together with reference TRBV30 and TRBJ2-4, the CDR3 gives the full variable domain: SQTIHQWPATLVQPVGSPLSLECTVEGTSNPNLYWYRQAAGRGLQLLFYSVGIGQISSEVPQNLSASRPQDRQFILSSKKLLLSDSGFYLCAWSAGRGWYFGAGTRLSVL.

The chain couples TRBV11-3 to TRBJ2-3; possible D gene TRBD1, 6 bases. The germline V and J ends were trimmed by 4 bases and 4 bases, with 15 bases remaining between them. Germline V gene lookup returns CDR1 SGHNT and CDR2 YENEEA. This CDR3 has 15 amino acids. In DNA form, the CDR3 reads TGTGCCAGCAGCTACAGGGTTGGTAGCTCAGATACGCAGTATTTT. It translates to CASSYRVGSSDTQYF. Based on the CDR3 plus reference TRBV11-3 and TRBJ2-3, the full variable domain is EAGVVQSPRYKIIEKKQPVAFWCNPISGHNTLYWYLQNLGQGPELLIRYENEEAVDDSQLPKDRFSAERLKGVDSTLKIQPAELGDSAVYLCASSYRVGSSDTQYFGPGTRLTVL.

The CDR3 sequence is CASSYPSRGQKKLFF. In DNA, the CDR3 is TGTGCCAGCAGTTACCCCAGCAGGGGGCAGAAGAAACTGTTTTTT. The gene calls are TRBV6-2 or TRBV6-3 and TRBJ1-4; the match to TRBD1 covers 8 bases. The CDR3 length is 15 residues. The V gene end was trimmed by 2 bases and the J gene end by 11 bases; junction bases not matched to a gene: 10. Germline assignment: CDR1 MNHEY and CDR2 SVGEGT.

This clonotype was seen repeatedly, ten times or more. This rearrangement joins TRBV7-9 to TRBJ2-1; D is unresolved. CDR1 is SEHNR, CDR2 FQNEAQ, per germline (reference sequence). The CDR3 consists of 12 residues. The V gene lost 6 bases and the J gene lost 8 bases, with 11 bases spanning the gap. CDR3 region: CASRLTPDEQFF. The DNA of the CDR3 is TGTGCCAGCAGACTGACTCCCGATGAGCAGTTCTTC. Complete variable domain (other parts from reference TRBV7-9 and TRBJ2-1): DTGVSQNPRHKITKRGQNVTFRCDPISEHNRLYWYRQTLGQGPEFLTYFQNEAQLEKSRLLSDRFSAERPKGSFSTLEIQRTEQGDSAMYLCASRLTPDEQFFGPGTRLTVL.

About this clonotype itself: A far more abundant clone sits one base away, making this likely a read error. The chain is built from TRBV7-9 and TRBJ2-1; D not certain. The CDR3 runs 13 residues. Deletions cut 2 bases from V and 6 bases from J, with 8 bases between. Germline V gene data show CDR1 as SEHNR and CDR2 as FQNEAQ (reference sequence). The DNA for the CDR3 is TGTGCCAGCAGCTTAACGGTAATCAATGAGCAGTTCTTC. Amino acid sequence: CASSLTVINEQFF.

Note on this clonotype: A much larger clone is a single base away; this may be a read error. The chain employs TRBV29-1 and TRBJ2-5, with 8 bases identical to TRBD1. The CDR3 consists of 12 residues. CDR1 and CDR2 (germline): SQVTM, ANQGSEA. As DNA, the CDR3 is TGCAGCGCGGACAGGGACCGAGAGACCCCGTACTTC. Protein product: CSADRDRETPYF.

The V and J genes are TRBV19 and TRBJ2-2; perhaps TRBD2 as D (6 bases). V was shortened by 5 bases and J by 7 bases, with 20 bases between the two germline ends. The germline V gene has CDR1 LNHDA and CDR2 SQIVND (reference sequence). The CDR3 has 16 residues. CDR3 sequence: CASSRSSREISGELFF. The CDR3 nucleotides read TGTGCCAGTAGTCGATCGTCCCGGGAGATAAGCGGGGAGCTGTTTTTT.

This clonotype has just a few counts. Being one base from a much bigger clone, this may be a read error. The chain links TRBV3-1 to TRBJ2-1; 9 bases agree with TRBD2. This CDR3 has 15 amino acids. From germline, CDR1 is LGHDT and CDR2 YNNKEL (reference sequence). This CDR3 is CASSHSGSSYNEQSF. The CDR3 nucleotides read TGTGCCAGCAGCCATAGCGGGAGTTCGTATAATGAGCAGTCCTTC.

The chain couples TRBV10-2 to TRBJ1-1; the D is unclear. Between the trimmed V and J ends, which lost 3 bases and 5 bases, there was a span of 13 bases. Per germline, CDR1 WSHSY and CDR2 SAAADI. This CDR3 contains 14 residues. This CDR3 reads CASSDAGVVTEAFF. In DNA, the CDR3 is TGCGCCAGCAGTGATGCTGGGGTTGTTACTGAAGCTTTCTTT.

Details on this clonotype: With a much larger clone just one base away, this may be a read error. The genes are TRBV5-1 and TRBJ2-7; D call uncertain. Trimming left V 4 bases short and J 6 bases short, with 26 bases between. Germline lookup yields CDR1 SGHRS and CDR2 YFSETQ. The CDR3 length is 17 residues. The CDR3 loop reads CASSRKIVDTAVSEQYF. CDR3 bases: TGCGCCAGCAGCCGGAAAATTGTCGACACAGCAGTTTCCGAGCAGTACTTC.

This chain connects TRBV6-1 to TRBJ2-7, with TRBD1 identical over 8 bases. The V and J ends lost 4 bases and 6 bases, in that order; junction bases with no gene match: 2. Germline values: CDR1 MNHNS, CDR2 SASEGT. This CDR3 comprises 12 residues. CDR3 in amino acids: CASSVQGAEQYF. CDR3 DNA: TGTGCCAGCAGTGTGCAGGGGGCCGAGCAGTACTTC.

V is TRBV4-1 and J is TRBJ1-1; a weak D match, TRBD1 (5 bases). Germline CDR1 and CDR2: MGHRA and YSYEKL. Trimming stripped 3 bases from V and 1 base from J, with 12 bases between. The CDR3 has 15 residues. Here the CDR3 reads CASSQTGTENTEAFF. As DNA, the CDR3 is TGCGCCAGCAGCCAGACCGGGACGGAGAACACTGAAGCTTTCTTT.

On this clonotype: Being one base from a much bigger clone, this may be a read error. The rearrangement links TRBV28 to TRBJ2-2; 8 bases match TRBD2. This CDR3 is 14 amino acids long. Germline V gives CDR1 MDHEN, CDR2 SYDVKM. The CDR3, as DNA: TGTGCCAGCACCCGGGAGGGCGGCACCGGGGAGCTGCTTTTT. It specifies CASTREGGTGELLF.

This clonotype occurred a few times. This chain joins TRBV4-2 and TRBJ2-3; TRBD2 matches 10 bases. Per germline, CDR1 LGHNA and CDR2 YNFKEQ. The CDR3 is 15 residues long. With V trimmed by 0 bases and J by 7 bases, 4 bases remained unmatched. The CDR3 loop reads CASSQEASGRHTQYF. CDR3 bases: TGTGCCAGCAGCCAAGAAGCTAGCGGGAGACATACGCAGTATTTT.

This clonotype came up many times. J is TRBJ1-1 and V is TRBV29-1; D not certain. V gave up 4 bases and J gave up 0 bases, with 12 bases separating them. The CDR3 extends over 14 amino acids. Per germline, CDR1 SQVTM and CDR2 ANQGSEA. CDR3 amino acids: CSVVKGSMNTEAFF. In DNA, the CDR3 is TGCAGCGTTGTAAAGGGCTCCATGAACACTGAAGCTTTCTTT.